Listed below are T cell receptor beta chains from one sample, sequenced in a study of T cell repertoires in cytomegalovirus infection. Their target antigens are unknown. TCRdb analysed the reads with MiXCR anew, one entry per CDR3 protein. The sample has hundreds of thousands of distinct CDR3 sequences, about 33% seen once; the top ten hold roughly 15%. The sequenced sample was cultured PBMCs, obtained from culture after CMV antigen stimulation. Every receptor here comes from a human donor in good health (CMV status not recorded). Some clones in this sample may be carry-over from other donors' samples. The CDR3 runs from the conserved cysteine through the conserved F or W. Clone size is not always given. Where it is, it says once, few, many or a class for expanded clones.

J gene,clone size,V gene,CDR3 protein
TRBJ2-2,few,TRBV24-1,CATNGGTGELFF
TRBJ2-3,.,TRBV27,CASGWADRANTQYF
TRBJ2-3,few,TRBV20-1,CSESTAYGTDTQYF
TRBJ2-1,few,TRBV6-5,CASSYRVSYNEQFF
TRBJ2-2,once,TRBV27,CASSFRAGGDTGELFF
TRBJ2-2,.,TRBV7-2,CASSLVTTGELFF
TRBJ2-3,once,TRBV19,CASSTILRDTQYF
TRBJ2-6,.,TRBV24-1,CATSDSGGPTGANVLTF
TRBJ1-1,few,TRBV5-1,CASSFRGAGEAFF
TRBJ2-5,few,TRBV19,CASRVTGGGETQYF
TRBJ1-5,few,TRBV28,CASIQRDRNQPQHF
TRBJ1-5,many,TRBV15,CATSRVSNPTGGRGYYQPQHF
TRBJ1-3,many,TRBV7-2,CASSPGTDSGNTIYF
TRBJ2-3,few,TRBV25-1,CASSLAGAISDTQYF
TRBJ1-1,many,TRBV19,CASTWGRDSEAFF
TRBJ2-1,once,TRBV5-5,CASSFSSGSGDEQFF
TRBJ2-1,.,TRBV12-3/TRBV12-4,CASSQRRGYSYNEQFF
TRBJ2-1,.,TRBV5-1,CASSPAGTSGNEQFF
TRBJ2-3,many,TRBV7-2,CASSSGLAGERRSTDTQYF
TRBJ2-3,many,TRBV7-2,CASSLQGSEADTQYF
TRBJ1-1,few,TRBV7-6,CASSPRRAQMGTEAFF
TRBJ1-3,many,TRBV7-6,CASSLAPVRGNTIYF
TRBJ2-1,many,TRBV7-2,CASSPQGQEVYEQFF
TRBJ1-6,few,TRBV12-3/TRBV12-4,CASSFPDRPNSPLHF
TRBJ1-6,few,TRBV7-2,CASSLNQGAVNSPLHF
TRBJ2-1,.,TRBV30,CAWTLTDEQFF
TRBJ2-2,.,TRBV5-1,CASTFLSGGTGELFF
TRBJ1-1,.,TRBV7-2,CASSFTVGRGNTEAFF
TRBJ2-3,.,TRBV28,CASSFQSGGGTDTQYF
TRBJ2-2,few,TRBV9,CASSVTRVGELFF
TRBJ2-6,.,TRBV4-1,CASSRPGTSSGANVLTF
TRBJ2-1,few,TRBV10-3,CAISDSNSGGSYNEQFF